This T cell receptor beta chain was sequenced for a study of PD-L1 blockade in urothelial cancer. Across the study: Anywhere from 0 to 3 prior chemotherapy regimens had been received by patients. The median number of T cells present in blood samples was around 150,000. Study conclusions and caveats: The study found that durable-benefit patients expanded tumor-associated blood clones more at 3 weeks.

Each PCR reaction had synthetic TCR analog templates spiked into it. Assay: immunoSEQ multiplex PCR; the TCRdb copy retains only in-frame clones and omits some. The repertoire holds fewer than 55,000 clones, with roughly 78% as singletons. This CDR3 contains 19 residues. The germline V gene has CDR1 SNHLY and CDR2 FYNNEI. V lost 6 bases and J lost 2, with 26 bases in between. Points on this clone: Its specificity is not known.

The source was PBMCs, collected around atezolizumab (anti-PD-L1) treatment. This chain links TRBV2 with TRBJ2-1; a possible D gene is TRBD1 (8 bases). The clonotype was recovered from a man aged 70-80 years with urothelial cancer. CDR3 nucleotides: TGTGCCAGCAGCGTCAGACAGGGGACGGGGGGTAATCCCTACAATGAGCAGTTCTTC. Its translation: CASSVRQGTGGNPYNEQFF.